These 32 T cell receptor beta chains originate from one sample sequenced in a study of cytomegalovirus exposure and HLA in healthy donors. PCR was performed using 60 Vbeta and 13 Jbeta primers. Using immunoSEQ multiplex PCR, the repertoire was profiled, and TCRdb retains in-frame clones only, with some absent. The sample lists approximately 110,000 clones; approximately 79% were seen once. Sequenced material: PBMCs. The receptors come from a man aged 25-40 years in good health and CMV-seropositive.

This chain connects TRBV7-9 to TRBJ2-2; 13 bases match TRBD2. V lost 1 base and J lost 7; bases outside the gene matches: 3. Germline V lookup: CDR1 SEHNR, CDR2 FQNEAQ (reference sequence). The CDR3 consists of 16 residues. The CDR3 protein is CASSLELAGGHGELFF. The CDR3 bases are TGTGCCAGCAGCTTAGAACTAGCGGGGGGGCACGGGGAGCTGTTTTTT.

This clone was counted a single time. One end of the junction is discordant with germline, which a read error may explain. The J gene is TRBJ1-5, the V gene TRBV7-7; no clear D. This CDR3 is 13 amino acids long. From germline, CDR1 is SSHAT and CDR2 FNYEAQ (reference sequence). The CDR3 DNA is TGTGCTAGCAGCCAGGATAGCAATCAGCCCCAGCATTTT. Its protein product is CASSQDSNQPQHF.

The CDR3 DNA follows: TGTGCCAGCTCCCCTTCGACAGGGGCCCACGAGCAGTACTTC. Translating it yields CASSPSTGAHEQYF. The chain uses TRBV18 and TRBJ2-7; TRBD1 agrees at 8 bases. Germline trimming cut 6 bases from V and 5 bases from J; bases unmatched to any gene: 9. The CDR3 is made up of 14 amino acids. Looked up from germline, CDR1 is KGHSH and CDR2 is LQKENI.

In its sample, this clone was seen once. The V call is TRBV7-9, the J call TRBJ2-1; 9 bases line up with TRBD1. Germline CDR1 is SEHNR and CDR2 is FQNEAQ (reference sequence). The CDR3 extends over 12 amino acids. The V gene end was trimmed by 11 bases and the J gene end by 6 bases; junction bases not matched to a gene: 5. In DNA form, the CDR3 reads TGTGCCTCCCGGGACAGGGTCAATGAGCAGTTCTTC. Residues: CASRDRVNEQFF.

V gene TRBV5-1 combines with J gene TRBJ2-7; TRBD1 matches at 11 bases. V gave up 5 bases and J gave up 5 bases; unmatched junction bases: 6. Germline loops: CDR1 SGHRS, CDR2 YFSETQ. CDR3 length equals 14 residues. The DNA of the CDR3 is TGCGCCAGCAGACCCAGGACAGGGGGCCACGAGCAGTACTTC. Protein: CASRPRTGGHEQYF.

This clone was seen a few times. The J gene is TRBJ1-5, the V gene TRBV6-1; TRBD1 is a possible D gene (6 bases). Germline V gives CDR1 MNHNS, CDR2 SASEGT. The CDR3 sequence is 13 residues long. The V end lost 10 bases, the J end lost 5 bases, and 15 bases lay between the germline ends. The CDR3 loop reads CATRRGGDQPQHF. The CDR3 DNA is TGTGCCACCCGAAGAGGGGGGGATCAGCCCCAGCATTTT.

The chain joins TRBV2 to TRBJ1-3; tentative D call: TRBD1 (5 bases). V lost 6 bases to trimming and J lost 2 bases, with 5 bases between them. The CDR3 loop spans 12 amino acids. Germline CDR1 and CDR2: SNHLY and FYNNEI. The CDR3 DNA reads TGTGCCAGCAGACAGGCTGGAAACACCATATATTTT. As protein: CASRQAGNTIYF.

The table lists this clone with a few counts. The chain has TRBV7-8 and TRBJ2-7, with D possibly TRBD2 on 6 matching bases. The CDR3 has 16 residues. V lost 6 bases to trimming and J lost 4 bases, with 22 bases between them. CDR1 SGHVS and CDR2 FQNEAQ come from the germline V gene. The CDR3 sequence: CASSGRDWGNLYEQYF. The CDR3 DNA sequence: TGTGCCAGCAGTGGGCGGGATTGGGGTAACCTGTACGAGCAGTACTTC.

The J gene is TRBJ2-3, the V gene TRBV14, with a tentative D call TRBD1 (5 bases). V gave up 0 bases and J gave up 5 bases, with 12 bases separating them. The CDR3 extends over 15 amino acids. Looked up from germline, CDR1 is SGHDN and CDR2 is FVKESK. The CDR3 protein is CASSQDQGWRDTQYF. CDR3 bases: TGTGCCAGCAGCCAAGATCAGGGTTGGCGAGATACGCAGTATTTT.

The J gene is TRBJ1-5, the V gene TRBV2; weak D call: TRBD1 (5 bases). The CDR3 spans 14 residues. Per the germline V gene, CDR1 is SNHLY and CDR2 is FYNNEI. V dropped 3 bases and J dropped 6 bases, with 12 bases sitting between them. CDR3: CASSERGGVQPQHF. In DNA, the CDR3 is TGTGCCAGCAGTGAGAGGGGAGGGGTTCAGCCCCAGCATTTT.

This chain connects TRBV10-3 to TRBJ1-5; D perhaps matches TRBD1 (5 bases). CDR1 and CDR2 (germline): ENHRY, SYGVKD. Between the trimmed V and J ends, which lost 0 bases and 1 base, there was a span of 10 bases. This CDR3 has 16 residues. This chain's CDR3 is CAISESARQSNQPQHF. The CDR3 DNA follows: TGTGCCATCAGTGAGTCGGCTAGACAGAGCAATCAGCCCCAGCATTTT.

The J gene is TRBJ1-1, the V gene TRBV6-5; the match to TRBD1 covers 10 bases. V was clipped by 10 bases and J by 4 bases; unmatched bases: 9. The CDR3 covers 14 residues. The germline gives CDR1 MNHEY, CDR2 SVGAGI. This CDR3 is CAIKAGQGSTEAFF. The CDR3 DNA is TGTGCCATCAAAGCGGGACAGGGGTCCACTGAAGCTTTCTTT.

V usage is TRBV5-1 and J usage is TRBJ1-6; D remains unclear. The germline V gene has CDR1 SGHRS and CDR2 YFSETQ. Trimming cost V 0 bases and J 5 bases, with 6 bases left between them. There are 14 residues in the CDR3. For the CDR3, the DNA is TGCGCCAGCAGCTTGGGTACGGATAATTCACCCCTCCACTTT. Its protein is CASSLGTDNSPLHF. The whole variable domain, remainder taken from reference TRBV5-1 and TRBJ1-6, is KAGVTQTPRYLIKTRGQQVTLSCSPISGHRSVSWYQQTPGQGLQFLFEYFSETQRNKGNFPGRFSGRQFSNSRSEMNVSTLELGDSALYLCASSLGTDNSPLHFGNGTRLTVT.

This clone was seen more than once but under ten times. The chain has TRBV5-1 and TRBJ2-1, with 8 bases identical to TRBD2. J gave up 4 bases and V 0 bases, and 9 bases lay outside the gene matches. CDR3 length: 17 amino acids. From germline, CDR1 is SGHRS and CDR2 YFSETQ. CDR3 DNA: TGCGCCAGCAGCTTGGAGGCGACGGGGGGGACGTACAATGAGCAGTTCTTC. As protein: CASSLEATGGTYNEQFF.

The V call is TRBV5-1, the J call TRBJ2-2, with D tentatively TRBD1 (5 bases). The CDR3 sequence is 16 residues long. Trimming removed 1 base at V and 0 bases at J, with 10 bases between. CDR1 is SGHRS, CDR2 YFSETQ, per germline. The CDR3: CASSLLGAPNTGELFF. CDR3 bases: TGCGCCAGCAGCTTGCTTGGGGCCCCGAACACCGGGGAGCTGTTTTTT.

In the case of this clone: One end of the junction varies from germline; a read error may be responsible. The rearrangement uses TRBV7-7 and TRBJ2-3; 11 bases map to TRBD2. This CDR3 is built from 22 residues. CDR1 SSHAT and CDR2 FNYEAQ come from the germline V gene (reference sequence). CDR3 DNA: TGTGCTAGCAGTCATCACCCCCCGGCCCCCACCACACTAGCGGGGGTCACAGATACGCAGTATTTT. Its protein product is CASSHHPPAPTTLAGVTDTQYF.

This clone showed up just a few times. The CDR3 protein is CASSLGQGANQPQHF. The CDR3 bases are TGCGCCAGCAGCCTCGGACAGGGGGCAAATCAGCCCCAGCATTTT. This rearrangement joins TRBV5-1 to TRBJ1-5; 11 bases map to TRBD1. This CDR3 contains 15 residues. V gave up 4 bases and J gave up 4 bases; unmatched junction bases: 4. The germline V gene has CDR1 SGHRS and CDR2 YFSETQ.

In this sample, this clone turned up once. J is TRBJ1-1 and V is TRBV25-1; D is possibly TRBD1 (6 bases). This CDR3 has 17 residues. CDR1 is MGHDK, CDR2 SYGVNS, per germline. V lost 1 base and J 5 bases, leaving 20 bases between the germline ends. The CDR3 nucleotides read TGTGCCAGCAGTGAATTGCTCGGGGGGCAGGGTACGACTGAAGCTTTCTTT. This sequence encodes CASSELLGGQGTTEAFF. The entire variable domain, with the rest obtained from reference TRBV25-1 and TRBJ1-1, is as follows: EADIYQTPRYLVIGTGKKITLECSQTMGHDKMYWYQQDPGMELHLIHYSYGVNSTEKGDLSSESTVSRIRTEHFPLTLESARPSHTSQYLCASSELLGGQGTTEAFFGQGTRLTVV.

Only a few counts were recorded for this clone. The chain has TRBV5-1 and TRBJ2-1; unclear D gene. The CDR3 has 13 residues. Germline V gene sequence: CDR1 SGHRS, CDR2 YFSETQ. Trimming stripped 3 bases from V and 8 bases from J, with 12 bases between. The CDR3 region has the DNA TGCGCCAGCAGCTACCGCGGAGTCGATGAGCAGTTCTTC. Translation: CASSYRGVDEQFF.

This chain connects TRBV29-1 to TRBJ1-2, with D maybe TRBD1 (5 bases). This CDR3 spans 12 amino acids. With 4 bases removed from V and 8 bases from J, the gap between germline ends came to 14 bases. Per germline, CDR1 SQVTM and CDR2 ANQGSEA. CDR3 region: CSVAPPGGGYTF. The CDR3 DNA sequence: TGCAGCGTTGCCCCTCCGGGGGGAGGCTACACCTTC.

V gene TRBV25-1 combines with J gene TRBJ2-2, with TRBD2 as a possible D gene (6 bases). Trimming pared 3 bases from V and 2 bases from J, leaving 10 bases between. Per germline, CDR1 MGHDK and CDR2 SYGVNS. This CDR3 is 15 amino acids long. The chain's CDR3 is CASSEWRGNTGELFF. The CDR3 nucleotides read TGTGCCAGCAGTGAGTGGAGGGGCAACACCGGGGAGCTGTTTTTT.

V and J are TRBV7-2 and TRBJ2-5, with D tentatively TRBD2 (6 bases). V gave up 1 base and J gave up 2 bases, with 8 bases separating them. The CDR3 length is 14 residues. Germline V lookup: CDR1 SGHTA, CDR2 FQGNSA. The CDR3 is CASSLVGTQETQYF. The CDR3 region has the DNA TGTGCCAGCAGCTTAGTGGGGACTCAAGAGACCCAGTACTTC.

This rearrangement joins TRBV7-3 to TRBJ2-6, with 9 bases matching TRBD1. CDR3 length equals 17 residues. V gave up 4 bases and J gave up 0 bases; unmatched junction bases: 4. Germline assignment: CDR1 SGHTA and CDR2 FQGTGA. The CDR3 is CASSSQGASSGANVLTF. In nucleotides, the CDR3 is TGTGCCAGCAGCTCACAGGGGGCAAGCTCTGGGGCCAACGTCCTGACTTTC. Using reference TRBV7-3 and TRBJ2-6 for the parts outside the CDR3, the full variable domain is GAGVSQTPSNKVTEKGKYVELRCDPISGHTALYWYRQSLGQGPEFLIYFQGTGAADDSGLPNDRFFAVRPEGSVSTLKIQRTERGDSAVYLCASSSQGASSGANVLTFGAGSRLTVL.

This clone was seen a handful of times. The chain has TRBV9 and TRBJ2-1; the match to TRBD2 covers 8 bases. In germline, CDR1 is SGDLS, CDR2 YYNGEE. V lost 1 base to trimming and J lost 7 bases; unmatched junction nucleotides: 7. This CDR3 has 15 residues. CDR3 region: CASSVSGGPGNEQFF. CDR3 DNA: TGTGCCAGCAGCGTATCGGGGGGGCCGGGGAATGAGCAGTTCTTC. Combining the CDR3 with reference TRBV9 and TRBJ2-1 gives the whole variable domain DSGVTQTPKHLITATGQRVTLRCSPRSGDLSVYWYQQSLDQGLQFLIQYYNGEERAKGNILERFSAQQFPDLHSELNLSSLELGDSALYFCASSVSGGPGNEQFFGPGTRLTVL.

The rearrangement joins TRBV5-6 to TRBJ1-3; TRBD1 matches 8 bases. CDR1 is SGHDT and CDR2 is YYEEEE in the germline V gene. CDR3 length: 14 amino acids. Trimming cost V 5 bases and J 5 bases; bases outside gene matches: 6. This CDR3 reads CASSPTGVRNTIYF. The CDR3 region has the DNA TGTGCCAGCAGTCCGACAGGGGTACGAAACACCATATATTTT.

The V call is TRBV7-2, the J call TRBJ1-2; TRBD1 is a possible D gene (5 bases). The V end lost 5 bases, the J end lost 7 bases, and 23 bases lay between the germline ends. The CDR3 has 16 amino acids. Germline loops: CDR1 SGHTA, CDR2 FQGNSA. CDR3 amino acids: CASSGRGAAWDIGYTF. CDR3 bases: TGTGCCAGCAGCGGGAGGGGCGCGGCGTGGGATATTGGCTACACCTTC.

The J gene is TRBJ2-6, the V gene TRBV7-2; D ambiguous. CDR1 is SGHTA and CDR2 is FQGNSA in the germline V gene. This CDR3 comprises 14 residues. V lost 3 bases to trimming and J lost 2 bases, with 5 bases between them. CDR3 DNA: TGTGCCAGCAGCTTCAGGCCTGGGGCCAACGTCCTGACTTTC. The encoded protein is CASSFRPGANVLTF.

The chain combines TRBV18 with TRBJ1-5; D remains unclear. This CDR3 has 13 residues. The germline V gene has CDR1 KGHSH and CDR2 LQKENI. Trimming pared 2 bases from V and 4 bases from J, leaving 6 bases between. CDR3 DNA: TGTGCCAGCTCACCATCCAGAAATCAGCCCCAGCATTTT. Protein: CASSPSRNQPQHF.

The CDR3 DNA reads as TGTGCCTGGAGTGTACGGGAGCTTAGGGGCTACACCTTC. Translated: CAWSVRELRGYTF. The chain has TRBV30 and TRBJ1-2; D gene ambiguous. CDR1 GTSNPN and CDR2 SVGIG come from the germline V gene (reference sequence). The CDR3 totals 13 residues. Trimming pared 0 bases from V and 8 bases from J, leaving 13 bases between.

The chain couples TRBV6-5 to TRBJ2-7, with 10 bases identical to TRBD1. The CDR3 loop spans 14 amino acids. CDR1 and CDR2 (germline): MNHEY, SVGAGI. J gave up 1 base and V 6 bases, and 3 bases lay outside the gene matches. CDR3 DNA: TGTGCCAGCAGGCCGGGACAGGGGTCCTACGAGCAGTACTTC. Translated: CASRPGQGSYEQYF.

The V gene is TRBV28, the J gene TRBJ1-1; unclear D gene. This CDR3 contains 16 residues. Germline V CDR1 and CDR2: MDHEN, SYDVKM. The V and J ends lost 6 bases and 4 bases respectively, with 21 bases between them. The CDR3 here is CASSPWIASITTEAFF. The CDR3 DNA reads as TGTGCCAGCAGCCCGTGGATAGCCTCTATCACCACTGAAGCTTTCTTT.

The rearrangement uses TRBV7-3 and TRBJ1-5; 8 nucleotides match TRBD1. The CDR3 spans 15 residues. V dropped 5 bases and J dropped 0; count of bases not matched to a gene: 3. Germline V gives CDR1 SGHTA, CDR2 FQGTGA. CDR3 sequence reads: CASSLQGVSNQPQHF. CDR3 sequence (DNA): TGTGCCAGCAGCCTACAGGGGGTTAGCAATCAGCCCCAGCATTTT.